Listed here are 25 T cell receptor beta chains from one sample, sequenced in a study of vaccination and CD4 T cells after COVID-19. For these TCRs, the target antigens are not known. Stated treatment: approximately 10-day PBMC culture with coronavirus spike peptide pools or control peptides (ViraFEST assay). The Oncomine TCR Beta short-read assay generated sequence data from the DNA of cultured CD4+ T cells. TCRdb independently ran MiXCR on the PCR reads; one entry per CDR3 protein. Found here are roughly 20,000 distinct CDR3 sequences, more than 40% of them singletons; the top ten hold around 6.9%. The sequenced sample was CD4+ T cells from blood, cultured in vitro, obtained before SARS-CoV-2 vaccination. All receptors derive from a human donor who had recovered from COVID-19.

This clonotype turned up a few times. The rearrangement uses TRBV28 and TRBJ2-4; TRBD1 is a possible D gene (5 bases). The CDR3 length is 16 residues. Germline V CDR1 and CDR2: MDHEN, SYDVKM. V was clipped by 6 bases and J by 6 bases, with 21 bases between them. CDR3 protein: CASRQSGLGAGNIQYF. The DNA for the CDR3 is TGTGCCAGCAGGCAATCCGGGCTAGGGGCAGGAAACATTCAGTACTTC. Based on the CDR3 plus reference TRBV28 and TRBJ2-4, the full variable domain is DVKVTQSSRYLVKRTGEKVFLECVQDMDHENMFWYRQDPGLGLRLIYFSYDVKMKEKGDIPEGYSVSREKKERFSLILESASTNQTSMYLCASRQSGLGAGNIQYFGAGTRLSVL.

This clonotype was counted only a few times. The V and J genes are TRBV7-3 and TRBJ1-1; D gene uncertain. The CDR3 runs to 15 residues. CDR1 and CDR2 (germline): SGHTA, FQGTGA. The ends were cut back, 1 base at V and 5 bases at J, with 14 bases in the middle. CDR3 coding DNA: TGTGCCAGCAGCTTAATGGTGGGTTCTGTGACTGAAGCTTTCTTT. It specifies CASSLMVGSVTEAFF.

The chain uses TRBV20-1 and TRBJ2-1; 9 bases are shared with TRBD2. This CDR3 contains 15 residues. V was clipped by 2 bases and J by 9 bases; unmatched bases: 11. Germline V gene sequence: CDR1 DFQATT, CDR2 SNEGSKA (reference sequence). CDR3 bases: TGCAGTGCTAGAATCCCTGCGGGGGGGACGGCTGAGCAGTTCTTC. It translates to CSARIPAGGTAEQFF.

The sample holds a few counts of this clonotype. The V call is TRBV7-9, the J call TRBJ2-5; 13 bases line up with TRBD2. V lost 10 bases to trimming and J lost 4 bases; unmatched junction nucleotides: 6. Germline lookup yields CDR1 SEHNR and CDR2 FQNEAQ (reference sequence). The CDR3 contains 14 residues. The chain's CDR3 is CATLRTSGGETQYF. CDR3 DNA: TGTGCCACCCTGAGGACTAGCGGGGGAGAGACCCAGTACTTC.

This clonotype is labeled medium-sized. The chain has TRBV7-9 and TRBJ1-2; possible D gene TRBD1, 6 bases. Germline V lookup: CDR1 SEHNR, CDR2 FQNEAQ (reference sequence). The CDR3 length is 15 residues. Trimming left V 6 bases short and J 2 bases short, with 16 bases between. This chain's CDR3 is CASSSGGGVNYGYTF. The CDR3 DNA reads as TGTGCCAGCAGTTCAGGAGGGGGAGTGAACTATGGCTACACCTTC.

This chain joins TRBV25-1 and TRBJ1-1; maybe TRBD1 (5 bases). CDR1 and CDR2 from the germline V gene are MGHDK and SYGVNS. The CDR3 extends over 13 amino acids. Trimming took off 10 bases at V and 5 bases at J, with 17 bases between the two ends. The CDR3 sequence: CATRGGLSTEAFF. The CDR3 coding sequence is TGTGCCACCCGGGGGGGGTTATCTACTGAAGCTTTCTTT.

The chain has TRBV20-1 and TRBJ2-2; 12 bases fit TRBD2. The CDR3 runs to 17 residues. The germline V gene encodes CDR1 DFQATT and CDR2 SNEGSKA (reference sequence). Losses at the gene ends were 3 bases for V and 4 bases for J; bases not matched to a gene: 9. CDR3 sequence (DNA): TGCAGTGCTAGGCATACTACTAGCGGGAGGAGCACCGGGGAGCTGTTTTTT. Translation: CSARHTTSGRSTGELFF.

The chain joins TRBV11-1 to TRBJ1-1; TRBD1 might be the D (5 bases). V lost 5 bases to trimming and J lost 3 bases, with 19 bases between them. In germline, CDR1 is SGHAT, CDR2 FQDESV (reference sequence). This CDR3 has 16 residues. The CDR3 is CASSIRGEISDTEAFF. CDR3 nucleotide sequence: TGTGCCAGCAGCATTAGAGGGGAGATAAGCGACACTGAAGCTTTCTTT.

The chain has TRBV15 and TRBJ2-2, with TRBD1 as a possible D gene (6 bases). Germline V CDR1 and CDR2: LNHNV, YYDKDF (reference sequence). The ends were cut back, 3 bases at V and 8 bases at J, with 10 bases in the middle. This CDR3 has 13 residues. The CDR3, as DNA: TGTGCCACCAGCAGCACTGGGACAGGGGAGCTGTTTTTT. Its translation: CATSSTGTGELFF.

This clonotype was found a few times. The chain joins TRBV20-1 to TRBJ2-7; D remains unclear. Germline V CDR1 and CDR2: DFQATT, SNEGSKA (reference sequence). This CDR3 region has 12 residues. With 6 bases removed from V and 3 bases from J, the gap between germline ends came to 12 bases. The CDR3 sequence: CSAMEFGYEQYF. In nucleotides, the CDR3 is TGCAGTGCGATGGAGTTTGGCTACGAGCAGTACTTC.

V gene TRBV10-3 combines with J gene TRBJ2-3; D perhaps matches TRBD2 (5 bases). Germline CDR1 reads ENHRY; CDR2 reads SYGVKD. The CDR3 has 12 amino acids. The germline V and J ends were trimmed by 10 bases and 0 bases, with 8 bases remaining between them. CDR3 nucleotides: TGTGCCACGGGAAGTAGCACAGATACGCAGTATTTT. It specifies CATGSSTDTQYF.

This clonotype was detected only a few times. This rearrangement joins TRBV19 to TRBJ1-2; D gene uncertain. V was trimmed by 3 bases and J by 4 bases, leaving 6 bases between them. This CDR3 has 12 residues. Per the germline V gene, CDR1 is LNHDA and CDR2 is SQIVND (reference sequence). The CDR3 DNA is TGTGCCAGTAGTATTTCAGTCTATGGCTACACCTTC. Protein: CASSISVYGYTF. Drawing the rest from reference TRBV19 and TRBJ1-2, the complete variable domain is DGGITQSPKYLFRKEGQNVTLSCEQNLNHDAMYWYRQDPGQGLRLIYYSQIVNDFQKGDIAEGYSVSREKKESFPLTVTSAQKNPTAFYLCASSISVYGYTFGSGTRLTVV.

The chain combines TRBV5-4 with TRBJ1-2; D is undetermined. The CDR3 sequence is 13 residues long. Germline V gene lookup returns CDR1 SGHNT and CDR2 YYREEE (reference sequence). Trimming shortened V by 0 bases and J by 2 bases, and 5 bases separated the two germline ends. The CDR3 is CASSLDGNYGYTF. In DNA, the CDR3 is TGTGCCAGCAGCTTGGACGGAAACTATGGCTACACCTTC.

The DNA of the CDR3 is TGTGCCATCAGTGGAACCGGGACGGAAGACTATGGCTACACCTTC. Its protein is CAISGTGTEDYGYTF. The chain couples TRBV10-3 to TRBJ1-2; D perhaps matches TRBD1 (5 bases). Germline assignment: CDR1 ENHRY and CDR2 SYGVKD. The V end was cut by 4 bases, the J end by 3 bases, with 15 bases between. CDR3 length equals 15 residues.

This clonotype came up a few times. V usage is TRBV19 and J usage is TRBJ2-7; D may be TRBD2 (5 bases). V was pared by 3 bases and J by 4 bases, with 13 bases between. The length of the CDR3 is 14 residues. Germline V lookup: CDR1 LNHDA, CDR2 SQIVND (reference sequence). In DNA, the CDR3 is TGTGCCAGTAGTATTTCGGTCGGGATGTACGAGCAGTACTTC. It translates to CASSISVGMYEQYF.

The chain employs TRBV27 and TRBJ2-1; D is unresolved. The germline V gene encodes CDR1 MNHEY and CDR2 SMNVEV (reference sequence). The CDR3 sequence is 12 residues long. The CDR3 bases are TGTGCGTCCCGGAGCTCCTACAATGAGCAGTTCTTC. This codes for CASRSSYNEQFF.

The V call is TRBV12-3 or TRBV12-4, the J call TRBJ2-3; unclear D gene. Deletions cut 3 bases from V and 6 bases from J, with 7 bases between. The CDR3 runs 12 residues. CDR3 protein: CASSFTRDTQYF. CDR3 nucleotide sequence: TGTGCCAGCAGTTTTACACGGGATACGCAGTATTTT.

The DNA for the CDR3 is TGCAGTGCTGTCTACCGACAGGGAATGACTAATGAAAAACTGTTTTTT. This translates into CSAVYRQGMTNEKLFF. V gene TRBV20-1 combines with J gene TRBJ1-4; 7 bases match TRBD1. Unmatched junction bases numbered 11, after V lost 5 bases and J lost 2 bases. This CDR3 contains 16 residues. CDR1 and CDR2 (germline): DFQATT, SNEGSKA (reference sequence).

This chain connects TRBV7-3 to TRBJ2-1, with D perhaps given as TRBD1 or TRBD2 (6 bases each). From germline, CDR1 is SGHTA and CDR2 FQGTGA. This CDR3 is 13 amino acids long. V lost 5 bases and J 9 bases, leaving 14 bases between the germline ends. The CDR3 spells CASSDAGGAEQFF. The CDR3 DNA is TGTGCCAGCAGCGACGCCGGGGGCGCTGAGCAGTTCTTC.

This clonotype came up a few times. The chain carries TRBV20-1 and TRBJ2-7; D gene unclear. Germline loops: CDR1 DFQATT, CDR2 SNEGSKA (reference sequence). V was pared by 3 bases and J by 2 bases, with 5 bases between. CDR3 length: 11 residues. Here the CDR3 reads CSASRTYEQYF. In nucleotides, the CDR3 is TGCAGTGCTAGCCGAACCTACGAGCAGTACTTC.

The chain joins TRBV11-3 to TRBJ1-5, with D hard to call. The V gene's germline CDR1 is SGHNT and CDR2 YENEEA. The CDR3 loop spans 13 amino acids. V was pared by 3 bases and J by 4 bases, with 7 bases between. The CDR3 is CASSFDGNQPQHF. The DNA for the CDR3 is TGTGCCAGCAGCTTCGACGGTAATCAGCCCCAGCATTTT.

CDR3 in DNA: TGTGCCAGCAGCCTGGGACAGGGGGACTACAATGAGCAGTTCTTC. Its translation: CASSLGQGDYNEQFF. The J gene is TRBJ2-1, the V gene TRBV11-2; 11 bases match TRBD1. The V gene's germline CDR1 is SGHAT and CDR2 FQNNGV. The CDR3 extends over 15 amino acids. Trimming removed 5 bases from V and 3 bases from J; junction bases left unmatched: 3.

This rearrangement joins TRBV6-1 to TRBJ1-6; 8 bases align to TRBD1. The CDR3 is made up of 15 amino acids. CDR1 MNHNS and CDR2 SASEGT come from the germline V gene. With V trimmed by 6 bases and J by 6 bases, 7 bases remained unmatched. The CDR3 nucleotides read TGTGCCAGCAGGCTAGACAGGGGAGCTAATTCACCCCTCCACTTT. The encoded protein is CASRLDRGANSPLHF.

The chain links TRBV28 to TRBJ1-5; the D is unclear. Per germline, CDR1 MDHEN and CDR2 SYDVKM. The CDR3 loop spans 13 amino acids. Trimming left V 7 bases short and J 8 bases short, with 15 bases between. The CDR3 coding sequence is TGTGCCAGCACCCTGGAGGTTAGGGAGCCCCAGCATTTT. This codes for CASTLEVREPQHF.

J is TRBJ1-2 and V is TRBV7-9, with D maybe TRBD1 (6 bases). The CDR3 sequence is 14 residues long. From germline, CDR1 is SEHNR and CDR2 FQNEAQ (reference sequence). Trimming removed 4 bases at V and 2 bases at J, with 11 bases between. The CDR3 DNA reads TGTGCCAGCAGCTCCGGCAGGGGAAACTATGGCTACACCTTC. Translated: CASSSGRGNYGYTF.